What follows is one T cell receptor beta chain and its context. The source of the sample is a study of blood T cell repertoires in COVID-19. Looking at the study overall: Samples taken during acute and convalescent COVID-19 were collected in the United States, Italy and Spain. T cells, B-cell-depleted T cells, or PBMCs provided the cDNA or gDNA that served as material.

Germline V lookup: CDR1 SGHVS, CDR2 FQNEAQ. J was trimmed by 1 base and V by 2 bases; bases with no gene match: 6. The CDR3 loop spans 16 amino acids. As processed by the authors: It was from reference gene primer amplification that nucleated cell counts were estimated. Clones were read by immunoSEQ multiplex PCR, and TCRdb kept only the in-frame ones, dropping some. V and J calls plus clone size are reproduced from that table; the DNA served to infer D and trimming. The sample includes a few hundred thousand clones, about 90% of them seen just once. The chain combines TRBV7-8 with TRBJ2-7, with 9 bases matching TRBD1. The sample comprised peripheral blood. The receptor's source is a man aged 40-50 years with acute or convalescent COVID-19. CDR3 coding DNA: TGTGCCAGCAGCTTATTTCGGACAGGGGCATCCTACGAGCAGTACTTC. Its protein product is CASSLFRTGASYEQYF. Based on the CDR3 plus reference TRBV7-8 and TRBJ2-7, the full variable domain is GAGVSQSPRYKVAKRGQDVALRCDPISGHVSLFWYQQALGQGPEFLTYFQNEAQLDKSGLPSDRFFAERPEGSVSTLKIQRTQQEDSAVYLCASSLFRTGASYEQYFGPGTRLTVT.